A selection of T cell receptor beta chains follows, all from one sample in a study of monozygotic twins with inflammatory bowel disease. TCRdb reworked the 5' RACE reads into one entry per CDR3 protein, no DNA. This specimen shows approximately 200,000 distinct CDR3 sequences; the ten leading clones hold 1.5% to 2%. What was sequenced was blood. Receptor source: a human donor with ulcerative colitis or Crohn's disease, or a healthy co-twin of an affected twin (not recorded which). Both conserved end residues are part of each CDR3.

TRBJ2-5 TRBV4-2 CASSQDEGKETQYF
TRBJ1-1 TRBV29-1 CSGGLGRRENTEAFF
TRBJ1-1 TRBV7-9 CASSLEGGSGAEAFF
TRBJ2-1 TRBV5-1 CASRILAAQPSNEQFF
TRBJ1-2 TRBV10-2 CASSLSGLRGYTF
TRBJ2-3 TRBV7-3 CASSDLLSTDTQYF
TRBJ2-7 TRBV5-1 CASSPWFVGGGYEQYF
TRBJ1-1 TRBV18 CASSPPGKKGREAFF
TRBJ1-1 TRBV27 CASSLVMAEAFF
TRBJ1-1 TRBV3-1 CASSLWTGSTEAFF
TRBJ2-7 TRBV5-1 CASSLKTGSYEQYF
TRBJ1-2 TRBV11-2 CASSWRDRANYGYTF
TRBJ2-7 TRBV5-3 CARSFSRDTGSYEQYF
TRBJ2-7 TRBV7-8 CASSLRVTYEQYF